Described below is a single T cell receptor (beta chain) sequence and its context. This clone's antigen is unknown. There are no base qualities to consult, and no much larger clone falls within one base. The data were taken from a study of CD8+ T cells in alopecia areata (dated by TCRdb to between 2017 and 2018). Looking at the study overall: Treated patients were enrolled in an open-label pilot trial of oral tofacitinib at 5 to 10 mg twice daily for moderate-to-severe alopecia areata. RNA came from the PAXgene miRNA kit for fixed scalp, the miRNeasy kit for PBMCs, and the RNeasy kit for mouse skin. In treated patients, disease severity was measured using the SALT score, which gives the percentage of scalp surface area affected. Patients stayed on tofacitinib for 6 to 18 months and then had 6 months of follow-up off drug so that delayed response and recurrence could be assessed. Patients on tofacitinib were biopsied at baseline and after 4 and 24 weeks of treatment, and several of the patients also had a later scalp biopsy. Amplification of TCRbeta CDR3 regions was done by immunoSEQ multiplex PCR using 35 Vbeta forward primers and 13 Jbeta reverse primers. To study T cell clonal expansion in alopecia areata, the researchers applied high-throughput TCRbeta sequencing to both the C3H/HeJ mouse model and human patients. On the human side, TCRbeta sequencing was run on scalp tissue and on sorted CD4+ and CD8+ peripheral blood T cells from healthy controls and from alopecia areata patients with either patchy or totalis/universalis disease. Clonality in the scalp was compared among normal scalp (n=4), patchy alopecia areata scalp (n=8), and alopecia totalis/universalis scalp (n=8).

The sample's time point label is to be understood as: roughly 26 weeks on oral tofacitinib. Reading the label with the study, this specimen's treatment or condition is: oral pan-JAK inhibitor, 5-10 mg twice daily. Lesional scalp punch biopsies and peripheral blood were obtained from alopecia areata patients. PBMCs were separated by density centrifugation and stained for CD3, CD4 and CD8, after which CD4+ and CD8+ T cells were sorted on a FACSAria. There are 11 amino acids in the CDR3, from cysteine to phenylalanine inclusive. Just the 33-base CDR3 DNA is kept, in frame starting at base 1. The germline V gene yields SGHDT for CDR1 and YYEEEE for CDR2. V is reduced by 4 bases and J by 10 bases, leaving a spacing of 11 bases between them. Study-wide conclusions, independent of this receptor: Shared TCR sequences between patients were less evident than in mice, which may be partly attributable to HLA diversity in the patient population. With tofacitinib, both scalp clonality and the number of expanded CD8+ clones among the top 100 scalp clones went down significantly. Unlike mouse skin, where gammadelta T cells dominate, normal human skin contains resident alphabeta T cells that get sequenced too, which complicates analysis of the scalp TCR repertoire. The treated cohort was small, with a single nonresponder, so links between baseline CD8+ expansion and response need larger studies. Higher clonality and more expanded CD8+ clones were observed in lesional scalp than in normal scalp, particularly in alopecia totalis/universalis, a finding suggestive of antigenic drive. Many expanded lesional clones were found to persist in scalp and blood during tofacitinib treatment, and relapse after treatment cessation may be partly explained by this persistence.

Receptor libraries were prepared by the immunoSEQ multiplex PCR assay. For TCR sequencing, RNA was extracted from every sample and reverse transcribed into cDNA to serve as template. First-strand cDNA was synthesized using SuperScript III with a 2:1 mix of oligo-dT and random hexamers. Amplification bias was assessed with a synthetic immune receptor repertoire, and residual bias was removed computationally. The original methods were these. Raw reads were preprocessed for error removal, and CDR3 was defined according to IMGT conventions as running from the conserved cysteine to phenylalanine. Clonality was calculated as 1 minus Shannon entropy normalized by log2 of the number of productive unique TCRs. Whether scalp clones were CD4 or CD8 was inferred by matching scalp TCRbeta sequences against CD4 and CD8 repertoires sorted from blood. TCRdb provides this immuneACCESS table in a form limited to in-frame rearrangements. Some clones are lacking; in checked studies, under half of them reflect an unresolved V gene, and why the rest are absent is not known. The V and J calls and the clone size are those of that table, but D and trimming were determined from the DNA. Counted in this sample were 170,000 or so clones; 53% of them appeared once. The top ten clonotypes cover 11% of the sample.

The sample in question was CD8+ T cells sorted from blood, obtained at week 24, from a patient treated with tofacitinib. The receptor was derived from a human donor with alopecia areata. The V and J segments used are TRBV5-6 and TRBJ1-2, and TRBD1 may be the D gene, going by 5 matching bases. The CDR3: CASSHDSSYTF. The DNA reads TGTGCCAGCAGCCATGACAGCTCCTACACCTTC.